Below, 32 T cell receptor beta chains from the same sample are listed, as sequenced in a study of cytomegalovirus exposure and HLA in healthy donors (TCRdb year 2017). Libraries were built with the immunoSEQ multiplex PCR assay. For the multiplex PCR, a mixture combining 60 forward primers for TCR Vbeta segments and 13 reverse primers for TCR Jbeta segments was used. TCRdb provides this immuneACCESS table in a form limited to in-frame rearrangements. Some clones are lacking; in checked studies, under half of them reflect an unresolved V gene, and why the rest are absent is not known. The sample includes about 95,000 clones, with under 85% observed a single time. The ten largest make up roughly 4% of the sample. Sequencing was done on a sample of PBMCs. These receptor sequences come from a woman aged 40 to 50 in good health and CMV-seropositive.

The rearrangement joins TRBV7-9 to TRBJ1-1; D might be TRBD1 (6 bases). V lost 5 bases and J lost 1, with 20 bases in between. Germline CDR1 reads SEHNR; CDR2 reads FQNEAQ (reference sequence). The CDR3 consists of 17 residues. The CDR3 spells CASSPYWGGQQNTEAFF. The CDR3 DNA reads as TGTGCCAGCAGCCCCTATTGGGGGGGACAACAGAACACTGAAGCTTTCTTT.

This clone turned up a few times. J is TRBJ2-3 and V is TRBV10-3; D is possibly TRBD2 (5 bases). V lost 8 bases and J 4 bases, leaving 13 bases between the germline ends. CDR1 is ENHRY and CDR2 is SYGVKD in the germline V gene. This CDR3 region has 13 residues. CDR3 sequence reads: CAISLVSADTQYF. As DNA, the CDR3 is TGTGCCATCTCACTAGTAAGCGCAGATACGCAGTATTTT.

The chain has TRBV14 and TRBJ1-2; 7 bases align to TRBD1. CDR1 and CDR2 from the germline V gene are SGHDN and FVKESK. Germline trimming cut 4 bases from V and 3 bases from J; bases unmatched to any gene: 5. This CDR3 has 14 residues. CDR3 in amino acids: CASSRSGTDYGYTF. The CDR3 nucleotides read TGTGCCAGCAGCCGCTCCGGGACAGACTATGGCTACACCTTC.

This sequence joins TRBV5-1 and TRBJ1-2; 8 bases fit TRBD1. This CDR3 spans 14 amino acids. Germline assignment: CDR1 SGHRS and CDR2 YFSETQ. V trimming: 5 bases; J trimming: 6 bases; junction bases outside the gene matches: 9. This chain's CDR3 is CASRREVQGDGYTF. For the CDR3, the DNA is TGCGCCAGCAGGAGGGAGGTACAGGGGGATGGCTACACCTTC.

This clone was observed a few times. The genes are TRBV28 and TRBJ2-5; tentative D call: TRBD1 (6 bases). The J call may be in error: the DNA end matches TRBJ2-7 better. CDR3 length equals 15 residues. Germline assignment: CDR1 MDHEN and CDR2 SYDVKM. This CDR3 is CASSLDPQGIYEQYF. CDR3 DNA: TGTGCCAGCAGTTTAGACCCACAGGGTATATACGAGCAGTACTTC.

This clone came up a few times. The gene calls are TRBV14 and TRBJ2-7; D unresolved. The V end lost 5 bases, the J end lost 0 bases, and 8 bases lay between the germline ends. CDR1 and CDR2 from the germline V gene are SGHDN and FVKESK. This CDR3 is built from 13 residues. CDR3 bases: TGTGCCAGCAGCTCGTATATCTCCTACGAGCAGTACTTC. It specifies CASSSYISYEQYF. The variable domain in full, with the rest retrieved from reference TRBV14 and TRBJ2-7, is EAGVTQFPSHSVIEKGQTVTLRCDPISGHDNLYWYRRVMGKEIKFLLHFVKESKQDESGMPNNRFLAERTGGTYSTLKVQPAELEDSGVYFCASSSYISYEQYFGPGTRLTVT.

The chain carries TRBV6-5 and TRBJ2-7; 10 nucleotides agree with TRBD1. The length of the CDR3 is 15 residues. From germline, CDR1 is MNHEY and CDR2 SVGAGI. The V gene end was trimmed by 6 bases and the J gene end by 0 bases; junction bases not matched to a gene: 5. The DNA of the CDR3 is TGTGCCAGCAGCCCGGGACAGGGGTACTCCTACGAGCAGTACTTC. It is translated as CASSPGQGYSYEQYF.

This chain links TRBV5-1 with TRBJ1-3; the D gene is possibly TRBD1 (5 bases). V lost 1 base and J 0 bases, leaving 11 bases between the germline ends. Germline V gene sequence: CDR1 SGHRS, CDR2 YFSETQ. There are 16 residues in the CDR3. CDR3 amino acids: CASSLNRDFSGNTIYF. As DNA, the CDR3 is TGCGCCAGCAGCTTGAACCGGGACTTCTCTGGAAACACCATATATTTT. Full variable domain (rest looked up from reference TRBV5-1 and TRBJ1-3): KAGVTQTPRYLIKTRGQQVTLSCSPISGHRSVSWYQQTPGQGLQFLFEYFSETQRNKGNFPGRFSGRQFSNSRSEMNVSTLELGDSALYLCASSLNRDFSGNTIYFGEGSWLTVV.

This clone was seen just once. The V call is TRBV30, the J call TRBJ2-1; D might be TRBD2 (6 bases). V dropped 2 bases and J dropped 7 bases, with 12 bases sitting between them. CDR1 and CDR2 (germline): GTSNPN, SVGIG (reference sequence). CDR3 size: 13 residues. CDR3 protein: CAWSWAGNNEQFF. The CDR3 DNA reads TGTGCCTGGAGTTGGGCGGGAAATAATGAGCAGTTCTTC.

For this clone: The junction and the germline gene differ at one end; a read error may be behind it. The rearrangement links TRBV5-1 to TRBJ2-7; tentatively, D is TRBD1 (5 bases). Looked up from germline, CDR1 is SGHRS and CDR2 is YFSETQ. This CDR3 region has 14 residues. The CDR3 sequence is CASSSGAPSYEQCF. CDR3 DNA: TGCGCCAGCAGCTCTGGGGCCCCCTCCTACGAGCAGTGCTTC.

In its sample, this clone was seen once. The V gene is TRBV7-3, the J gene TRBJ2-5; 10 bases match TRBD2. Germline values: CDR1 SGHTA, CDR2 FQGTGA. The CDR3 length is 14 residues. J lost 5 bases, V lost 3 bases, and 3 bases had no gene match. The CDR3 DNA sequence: TGTGCCAGCAGCTTGTCTAGCGGGAGCGAGACCCAGTACTTC. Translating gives CASSLSSGSETQYF.

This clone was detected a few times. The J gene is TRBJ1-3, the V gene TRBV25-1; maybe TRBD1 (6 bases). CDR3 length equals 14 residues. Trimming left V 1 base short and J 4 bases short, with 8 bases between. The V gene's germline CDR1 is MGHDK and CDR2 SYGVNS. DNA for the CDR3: TGTGCCAGCAGTGAATCAGGGGTCGGAAACACCATATATTTT. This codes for CASSESGVGNTIYF.

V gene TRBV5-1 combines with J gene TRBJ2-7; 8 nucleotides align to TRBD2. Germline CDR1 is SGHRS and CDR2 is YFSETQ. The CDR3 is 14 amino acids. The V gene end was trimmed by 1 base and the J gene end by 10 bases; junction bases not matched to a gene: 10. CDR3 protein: CASSLTYTGGRQYF. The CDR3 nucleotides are TGCGCCAGCAGCTTGACATATACGGGAGGGCGTCAGTACTTC. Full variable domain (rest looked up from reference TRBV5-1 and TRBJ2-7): KAGVTQTPRYLIKTRGQQVTLSCSPISGHRSVSWYQQTPGQGLQFLFEYFSETQRNKGNFPGRFSGRQFSNSRSEMNVSTLELGDSALYLCASSLTYTGGRQYFGPGTRLTVT.

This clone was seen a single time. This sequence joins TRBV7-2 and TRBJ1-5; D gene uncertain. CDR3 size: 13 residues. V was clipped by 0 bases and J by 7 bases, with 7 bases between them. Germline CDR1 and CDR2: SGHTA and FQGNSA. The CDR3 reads CASSLALEQPQHF. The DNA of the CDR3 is TGTGCCAGCAGCTTAGCGCTCGAGCAGCCCCAGCATTTT.

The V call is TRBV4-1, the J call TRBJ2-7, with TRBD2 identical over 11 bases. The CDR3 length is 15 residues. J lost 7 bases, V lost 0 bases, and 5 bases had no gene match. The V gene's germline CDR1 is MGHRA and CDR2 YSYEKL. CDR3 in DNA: TGCGCCAGCAGCCAAGACACTAGCGGGAGTAGAGAGCAGTACTTC. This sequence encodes CASSQDTSGSREQYF.

The CDR3 sequence: CASFAWGAGELFF. The CDR3 DNA sequence: TGTGCCAGCTTTGCTTGGGGGGCCGGGGAGCTGTTTTTT. This sequence joins TRBV5-4 and TRBJ2-2, with D tentatively TRBD2 (6 bases). Per the germline V gene, CDR1 is SGHNT and CDR2 is YYREEE (reference sequence). V was trimmed by 7 bases and J by 6 bases, leaving 13 bases between them. This CDR3 region has 13 residues.

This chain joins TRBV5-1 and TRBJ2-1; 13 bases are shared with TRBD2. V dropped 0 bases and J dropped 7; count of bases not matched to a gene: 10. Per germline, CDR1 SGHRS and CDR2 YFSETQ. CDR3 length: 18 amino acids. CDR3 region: CASSLGLAGGFRRNEQFF. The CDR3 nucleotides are TGCGCCAGCAGCTTGGGACTAGCGGGAGGATTTCGTCGGAATGAGCAGTTCTTC. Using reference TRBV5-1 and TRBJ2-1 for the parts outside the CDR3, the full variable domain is KAGVTQTPRYLIKTRGQQVTLSCSPISGHRSVSWYQQTPGQGLQFLFEYFSETQRNKGNFPGRFSGRQFSNSRSEMNVSTLELGDSALYLCASSLGLAGGFRRNEQFFGPGTRLTVL.

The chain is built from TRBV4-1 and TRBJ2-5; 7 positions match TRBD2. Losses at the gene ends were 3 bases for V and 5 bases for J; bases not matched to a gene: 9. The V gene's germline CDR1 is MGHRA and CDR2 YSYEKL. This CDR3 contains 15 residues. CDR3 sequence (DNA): TGCGCCAGCAGCCAGAGGATAGCGGGCGGGGAGACCCAGTACTTC. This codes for CASSQRIAGGETQYF.

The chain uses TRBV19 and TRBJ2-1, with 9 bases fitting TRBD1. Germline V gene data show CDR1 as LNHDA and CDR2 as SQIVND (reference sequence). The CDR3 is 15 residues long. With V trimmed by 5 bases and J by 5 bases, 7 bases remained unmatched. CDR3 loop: CASSFDRGWHNEQFF. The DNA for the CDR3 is TGTGCCAGTAGTTTCGACAGGGGGTGGCACAATGAGCAGTTCTTC.

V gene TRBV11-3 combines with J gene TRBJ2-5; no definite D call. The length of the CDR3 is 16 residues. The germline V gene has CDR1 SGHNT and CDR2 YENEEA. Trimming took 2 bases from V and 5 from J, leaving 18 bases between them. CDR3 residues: CASSLSPEILRETQYF. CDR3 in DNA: TGTGCCAGCAGCTTATCCCCAGAAATCCTGAGGGAGACCCAGTACTTC.

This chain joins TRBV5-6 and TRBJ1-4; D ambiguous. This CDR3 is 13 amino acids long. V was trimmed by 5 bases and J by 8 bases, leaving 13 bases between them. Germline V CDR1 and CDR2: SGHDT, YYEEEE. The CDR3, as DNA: TGTGCCAGCAGTTTCAGTGGGCTCGAAAAACTGTTTTTT. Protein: CASSFSGLEKLFF. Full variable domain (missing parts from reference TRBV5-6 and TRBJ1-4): DAGVTQSPTHLIKTRGQQVTLRCSPKSGHDTVSWYQQALGQGPQFIFQYYEEEERQRGNFPDRFSGHQFPNYSSELNVNALLLGDSALYLCASSFSGLEKLFFGSGTQLSVL.

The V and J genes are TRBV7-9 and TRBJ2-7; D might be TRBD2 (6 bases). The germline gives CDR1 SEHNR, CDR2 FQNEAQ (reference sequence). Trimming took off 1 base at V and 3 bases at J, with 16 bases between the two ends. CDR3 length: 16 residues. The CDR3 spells CASSLGGTGISYEQYF. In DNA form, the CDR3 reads TGTGCCAGCAGCTTAGGCGGGACTGGCATAAGCTACGAGCAGTACTTC.

In nucleotides, the CDR3 is TGTGCCAGCGGTCAGACTAGCGGGAGGGCCGTTGAGACCCAGTACTTC. This sequence encodes CASGQTSGRAVETQYF. V is TRBV7-9 and J is TRBJ2-5; 14 bases match TRBD2. The CDR3 covers 16 residues. Trimming removed 8 bases from V and 5 bases from J; junction bases left unmatched: 10. Germline-derived CDR1 and CDR2 are SEHNR and FQNEAQ (reference sequence).

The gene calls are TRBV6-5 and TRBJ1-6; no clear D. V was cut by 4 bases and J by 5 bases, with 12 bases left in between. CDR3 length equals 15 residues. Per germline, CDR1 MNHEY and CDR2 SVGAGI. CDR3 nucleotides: TGTGCCAGCAGTTCGGGAGCGGGTAATAATTCACCCCTCCACTTT. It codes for CASSSGAGNNSPLHF.

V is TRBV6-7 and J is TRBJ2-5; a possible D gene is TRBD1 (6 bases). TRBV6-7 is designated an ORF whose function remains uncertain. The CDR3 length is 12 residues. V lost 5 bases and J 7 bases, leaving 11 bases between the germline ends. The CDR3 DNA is TGTGCCAGCAGTCCGACAGGCTGGACCCAGTACTTC. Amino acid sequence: CASSPTGWTQYF.

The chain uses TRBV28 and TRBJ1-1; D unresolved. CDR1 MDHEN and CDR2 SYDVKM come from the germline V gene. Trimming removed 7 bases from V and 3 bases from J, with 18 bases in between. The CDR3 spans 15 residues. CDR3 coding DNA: TGTGCCAGCACCCCTTCAACGAGGGTTTACACTGAAGCTTTCTTT. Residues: CASTPSTRVYTEAFF.

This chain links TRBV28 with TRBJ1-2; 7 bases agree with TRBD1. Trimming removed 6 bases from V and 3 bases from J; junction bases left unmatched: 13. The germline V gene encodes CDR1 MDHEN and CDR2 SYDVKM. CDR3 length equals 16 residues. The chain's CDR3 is CASRRGGAGTDYGYTF. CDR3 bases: TGTGCCAGCAGGCGGGGGGGGGCCGGGACAGACTATGGCTACACCTTC.

CDR3 protein: CASMGRENEQFF. For the CDR3, the DNA is TGCGCCAGCATGGGCCGAGAAAATGAGCAGTTCTTC. The chain uses TRBV5-1 and TRBJ2-1; D ambiguous. This CDR3 is built from 12 residues. Germline V lookup: CDR1 SGHRS, CDR2 YFSETQ. V dropped 6 bases and J dropped 7 bases, with 11 bases sitting between them.

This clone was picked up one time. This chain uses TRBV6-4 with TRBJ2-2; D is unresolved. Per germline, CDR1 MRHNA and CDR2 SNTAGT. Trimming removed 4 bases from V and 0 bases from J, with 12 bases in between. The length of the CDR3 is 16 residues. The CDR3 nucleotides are TGTGCCAGCAGTGCCTGGTGGAGCGCGAACACCGGGGAGCTGTTTTTT. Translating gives CASSAWWSANTGELFF.

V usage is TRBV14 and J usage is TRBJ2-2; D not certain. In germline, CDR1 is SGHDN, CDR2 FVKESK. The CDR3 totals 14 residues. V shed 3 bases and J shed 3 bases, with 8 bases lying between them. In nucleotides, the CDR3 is TGTGCCAGCAGCCACCCCCCAGACACCGGGGAGCTGTTTTTT. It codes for CASSHPPDTGELFF.

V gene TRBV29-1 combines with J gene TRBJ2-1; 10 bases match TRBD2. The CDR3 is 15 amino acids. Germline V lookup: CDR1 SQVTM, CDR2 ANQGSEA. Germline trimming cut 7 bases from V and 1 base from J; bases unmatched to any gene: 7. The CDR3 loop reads CSAGTSASSYNEQFF. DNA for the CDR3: TGCAGCGCCGGGACTAGCGCCTCGTCCTACAATGAGCAGTTCTTC.

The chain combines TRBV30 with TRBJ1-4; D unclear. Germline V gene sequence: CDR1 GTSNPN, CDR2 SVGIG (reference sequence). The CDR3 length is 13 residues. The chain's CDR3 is CAHRGATNEKLFF. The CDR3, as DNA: TGTGCTCACCGGGGAGCCACTAATGAAAAACTGTTTTTT.